The rows below give T cell receptor beta chains drawn from one sample of a study of tumor and adjacent non-tumor tissue in lung cancer. A single record per CDR3 protein comes from TCRdb applying MiXCR to the multiplex PCR reads. The table lists roughly 81,000 distinct CDR3 sequences, 65% to 75% of them singletons. Material for sequencing was lung tumor tissue. These receptor sequences come from a woman between 65 and 79 years old with non-small cell lung cancer. Both conserved end residues are part of each CDR3. Fields, in order: V gene, J gene, clone size, D gene, CDR3 protein, CDR3 DNA. A D gene is named only where the DNA matches it firmly. Some rows mark clone size as missing; the rest say once, few, many or name a class of expanded clone.

TRBV12-3/TRBV12-4	TRBJ1-2	many	TRBD1	CASSTGQGTYGYTF	TGTGCCAGCAGCACGGGACAGGGGACCTATGGCTACACCTTC
TRBV12-3/TRBV12-4	TRBJ1-1	NA	TRBD1	CTSSPDDRATEAFF	TGTACCAGTAGTCCCGATGACAGGGCCACTGAAGCTTTCTTT
TRBV7-9	TRBJ2-2	many	TRBD2	CASSGGTSENTGELFF	TGTGCCAGCAGCGGAGGGACTAGCGAGAACACCGGGGAGCTGTTTTTT
TRBV28	TRBJ1-3	NA	TRBD1	CAGSLGQGRSGNTIYF	TGTGCCGGCAGCTTAGGACAGGGACGCTCTGGAAACACCATATATTTT
TRBV9	TRBJ2-1	NA	NA	CASSVRKSSYNEQFF	TGTGCCAGCAGCGTTAGGAAGAGCTCCTACAATGAGCAGTTCTTC
TRBV29-1	TRBJ2-1	NA	TRBD1	CSVMGQTYEQFF	TGCAGCGTTATGGGACAGACTTATGAGCAGTTCTTC
TRBV5-4	TRBJ2-3	NA	NA	CTSSLYGSTDTQYF	TGTACCAGCAGCTTATATGGGAGCACAGATACGCAATATTTT
TRBV4-1	TRBJ2-1	NA	NA	CASSQAGREYNEQFF	TGCGCCAGCAGTCAAGCTGGGAGAGAGTACAATGAGCAGTTCTTC
TRBV5-1	TRBJ2-1	NA	TRBD2	CASSSGTSWRAGEQFF	TGCGCCAGCAGCTCAGGGACTAGCTGGAGGGCCGGTGAGCAGTTCTTC
TRBV20-1	TRBJ2-3	many	TRBD2	CSATQARENPDTQYF	TGCAGTGCGACGCAGGCGCGGGAGAACCCAGATACGCAGTATTTT
TRBV6-6	TRBJ2-3	NA	NA	CASSEPRGGSNQPQYF	TGTGCCAGCAGCGAACCTAGAGGAGGGAGTAATCAGCCCCAGTATTTT
TRBV7-3	TRBJ2-1	NA	TRBD2	CATSQLAGDTGQFF	TGTGCCACCTCCCAACTAGCGGGCGACACTGGGCAGTTCTTC
TRBV6-1	TRBJ1-5	NA	TRBD1	CTGQGPNEPQHF	TGTACCGGACAGGGGCCCAATGAGCCCCAGCATTTT
TRBV20-1	TRBJ2-1	NA	TRBD2	CGARDTSGSGYERFF	TGCGGTGCTAGAGATACCAGCGGGAGCGGTTATGAGCGGTTCTTC
TRBV14	TRBJ2-3	many	NA	CASSPSPGKRKDTQYF	TGTGCCAGCAGCCCCAGTCCAGGGAAAAGGAAAGATACGCAGTATTTT
TRBV5-1	TRBJ2-4	few	TRBD1	CASIKGDRDSRNIQHF	TGCGCCAGCATCAAGGGAGACCGGGACAGCAGAAACATTCAGCACTTC
TRBV10-3	TRBJ2-6	NA	NA	CGIKDSLSSGANVLTF	TGTGGCATCAAGGACTCCTTAAGCTCTGGGGCCAACGTCCTGACTTTC
TRBV11-1	TRBJ2-7	NA	NA	CASSSGVSYEQYF	TGTGCCAGCAGCTCAGGGGTTTCCTACGAGCAATACTTC
TRBV7-3	TRBJ1-1	NA	NA	CTSSLTAGTEAFF	TGTACCAGCAGCCTCACAGCGGGCACTGAAGCTTTCTTT
TRBV28	TRBJ2-7	once	NA	CASSFFGRETLHEQYF	TGTGCCAGCAGTTTCTTTGGGCGAGAAACTCTCCACGAGCAGTACTTC
TRBV20-1	TRBJ1-5	NA	TRBD1	CSAEGAGANQPQHF	TGCAGTGCGGAGGGGGCAGGGGCAAATCAGCCCCAGCATTTT
TRBV10-3	TRBJ1-1	NA	NA	CTIIESVNTEAFF	TGTACCATCATTGAATCCGTGAACACTGAAGCTTTCTTT
TRBV10-1	TRBJ2-1	NA	TRBD2	CASSEFASGSYNEQFF	TGCGCCAGCAGTGAGTTTGCTAGCGGGAGCTACAACGAGCAGTTCTTC
TRBV10-3	TRBJ2-5	NA	TRBD2	CAISESQREAETQYF	TGTGCCATCAGTGAGTCGCAGCGGGAAGCGGAGACCCAGTACTTC
TRBV5-1	TRBJ1-1	NA	NA	CVSSLGAGDPEAFF	TGCGTCAGCAGCTTGGGGGCAGGGGACCCTGAAGCTTTCTTT
TRBV29-1	TRBJ1-5	medium-sized	TRBD1	CSVGTGGASSQPQHF	TGCAGCGTTGGGACAGGGGGCGCTTCTTCCCAGCCCCAGCATTTT
TRBV12-3/TRBV12-4	TRBJ2-7	few	TRBD2	CASSLSLAGVIEQYF	TGTGCCAGTAGTTTAAGTCTAGCGGGAGTTATCGAGCAGTACTTC
TRBV6-5	TRBJ2-5	NA	NA	CASSPDRSEGRETQYF	TGCGCCAGCAGCCCCGATAGGAGCGAGGGCAGAGAGACCCAGTACTTC
TRBV6-2/TRBV6-3	TRBJ2-2	NA	NA	CASSCPNPGLANTGELFF	TGTGCCAGCAGTTGCCCCAATCCGGGACTGGCAAACACCGGGGAGCTGTTTTTT
TRBV6-6	TRBJ2-7	NA	NA	CAGTGTSDEQYF	TGTGCCGGTACCGGGACCTCTGACGAGCAGTACTTC
TRBV10-3	TRBJ2-5	NA	NA	CAISETTRGKEIQYF	TGTGCCATCAGTGAGACGACGAGGGGTAAAGAGATCCAGTACTTC
TRBV5-4	TRBJ2-1	NA	TRBD2	CAIREEVGLYYNEQFF	TGTGCCATCAGGGAAGAGGTGGGACTATATTACAATGAGCAGTTCTTC
TRBV12-3/TRBV12-4	TRBJ2-1	NA	NA	CARRLLRGQDNEQFF	TGTGCCAGAAGACTTCTTCGCGGGCAGGACAATGAGCAGTTCTTC
TRBV4-1	TRBJ2-1	medium-sized	TRBD1	CASSRTGVGYNEQFF	TGCGCCAGCAGCCGAACAGGGGTGGGCTACAATGAGCAGTTCTTC
TRBV6-6	TRBJ1-2	NA	NA	CASNRTAAGYTF	TGTGCCAGTAACAGGACGGCGGCCGGCTACACCTTC
TRBV29-1	TRBJ1-1	NA	NA	CCVRISGTEAFF	TGCTGCGTTAGGATTTCGGGGACTGAAGCTTTCTTT
TRBV20-1	TRBJ2-1	few	TRBD2	CSARDGGRPNNEQFF	TGCAGTGCTAGAGACGGCGGGAGGCCCAACAATGAGCAGTTCTTC
TRBV29-1	TRBJ2-4	NA	NA	CGVTWPHDNIQYF	TGCGGCGTCACATGGCCCCACGATAACATTCAGTACTTC
TRBV29-1	TRBJ2-1	NA	TRBD1	CSGETGLWNQQFF	TGCAGCGGGGAGACAGGGTTGTGGAATCAGCAGTTCTTC
TRBV5-1	TRBJ1-1	many	NA	CASRTRLGQNTEAFF	TGCGCCAGCAGGACGAGATTGGGGCAGAACACTGAAGCTTTCTTT
TRBV12-3/TRBV12-4	TRBJ2-5	NA	NA	CASSFPLLGAGTQYF	TGTGCCAGCAGTTTTCCCCTATTGGGGGCGGGGACCCAGTACTTC
TRBV6-1	TRBJ2-1	NA	TRBD1	CASSPGQGPTEQFF	TGTGCCAGCAGTCCGGGACAGGGCCCTACGGAGCAGTTCTTC
TRBV20-1	TRBJ2-3	NA	NA	CSPVNRQGLGREDTQYF	TGCAGTCCAGTGAATCGACAGGGACTAGGTCGTGAAGATACGCAGTATTTT
TRBV20-1	TRBJ1-5	few	TRBD1	CSAKQGGNQPQHF	TGCAGTGCTAAACAGGGGGGGAATCAGCCCCAGCATTTT
TRBV5-6	TRBJ2-2	many	TRBD1	CASSLTGGWTGELFF	TGTGCCAGCAGCTTGACAGGGGGTTGGACCGGGGAGCTGTTTTTT
TRBV29-1	TRBJ1-2	NA	NA	CSVEWPAGYGYTF	TGCAGCGTTGAATGGCCCGCGGGCTATGGCTACACATTC
TRBV5-4	TRBJ2-2	NA	NA	CASSQGTWYTGELFF	TGTGCCAGTAGCCAAGGGACATGGTACACCGGGGAGCTGTTTTTT
TRBV5-4	TRBJ2-3	NA	NA	CASSLVGGGTDTQYF	TGTGCCAGTAGCTTGGTAGGCGGGGGCACAGATACGCAGTATTTT
TRBV5-1	TRBJ1-5	NA	NA	CASSLDGQGTNQPRHF	TGCGCCAGCAGCTTGGATGGGCAGGGGACTAATCAGCCCCGGCATTTT
TRBV4-2	TRBJ1-1	NA	NA	CASSQGRRDTGAFF	TGTGCCAGTAGCCAGGGGCGCAGGGATACTGGAGCTTTCTTT
TRBV20-1	TRBJ2-7	NA	NA	CNASPGAGHYF	TGCAATGCTAGCCCAGGGGCGGGGCACTACTTC
TRBV5-1	TRBJ2-2	NA	NA	CASSLGDRTGGELFF	TGCGCCAGCAGTCTGGGGGACCGAACGGGCGGGGAGCTTTTTTTT
TRBV7-9	TRBJ2-7	few	NA	CASSRWTGRGLTFEQYF	TGCGCCAGCAGCCGCTGGACAGGGCGGGGGCTGACCTTCGAGCAGTACTTC
TRBV28	TRBJ2-2	NA	NA	CVTQGGNNGELFF	TGTGTCACTCAGGGGGGTAACAACGGGGAGCTGTTTTTT
TRBV30	TRBJ2-2	few	NA	CAWERNGELLF	TGTGCTTGGGAACGGAACGGGGAGCTGCTTTTT
TRBV28	TRBJ2-7	NA	TRBD2	CASSTPGLARFTYEQYF	TGTGCCAGCAGTACTCCGGGACTAGCGAGGTTTACCTACGAGCAGTACTTC
TRBV29-1	TRBJ2-5	NA	NA	CSVEGFGETHYF	TGCAGCGTGGAGGGTTTTGGGGAGACCCACTACTTC
TRBV28	TRBJ2-1	many	NA	CASSSQGFEQFF	TGTGCCAGCAGTTCCCAGGGTTTTGAGCAGTTCTTC
TRBV6-6	TRBJ2-1	NA	TRBD2	CASSYPTRIVAGRSYNEQLF	TGTGCCAGCAGTTATCCCACTCGTATCGTAGCGGGACGCTCCTACAATGAGCAGCTCTTC